Here is one T cell receptor beta chain with its context. Antigen specificity is unknown. Measured with immunoSEQ multiplex PCR; TCRdb has only the in-frame clones, and not every one. This sample carries about 440,000 clones, 90% of them seen once, and the ten largest clones take less than 5.5%. This sample was taken from a study of Ad26.COV2.S vaccination and SARS-CoV-2 variants. Study-level information: Donor got 5x10^10 or 1x10^11 viral particles of Ad26.COV2.S.

Treatment here: 19 received Ad26.COV2.S at low or high dose, single or two shots; about five received placebo; per-sample allocation not given. Samples were taken on day 63 after the first vaccine or placebo injection. An Ad26 vector expressing Wuhan-strain SARS-CoV-2 spike constituted the vaccine. Findings and limits, study-wide: Vaccine recipients had higher spike-specific TCR breadth than placebo recipients.

The length of the CDR3 is 16 residues. Germline V gene lookup returns CDR1 MGHDK and CDR2 SYGVNS. With 0 bases clipped from V and 8 bases from J, the junction kept 11 bases outside the gene matches. The sequence derives from a person between 18 and 59 years old who received the Ad26.COV2.S COVID-19 vaccine or a placebo. Source: peripheral blood, taken in a trial of Ad26.COV2.S vaccine versus placebo. The V call is TRBV25-1, the J call TRBJ1-1; the match to TRBD1 covers 8 bases. The CDR3 spells CASSEYGGAGGMEAFF. As DNA, the CDR3 is TGTGCCAGCAGTGAATACGGGGGGGCAGGGGGCATGGAAGCTTTCTTT.